Given below is one T cell receptor beta chain in context. Its antigen is undetermined. The data were obtained in a study of blood T cells in healthy people across ages. The germline V gene has CDR1 GTSNPN and CDR2 SVGIG (reference sequence). The CDR3 length is 12 residues. Between the trimmed V and J ends, which lost 5 bases and 2 bases, there was a span of 10 bases. Broader study findings: The study found TCR beta diversity correlated strongly with naive T cell percentage. TCR beta diversity, measured per million T cells, fell in a roughly linear way with age.

Sample-barcoded 5' priming and a J-beta primer mix drove a second PCR of roughly 6 to 12 cycles. TCRdb called the 5' RACE reads again in MiXCR, with one record for every CDR3 protein. The sample holds more than 450,000 distinct CDR3 sequences, around 27% seen once. These same records also appear under a second study, on T cells of mothers and their children. From that paper: The TCR beta CDR3 read count exceeded 9.5 million for each mother and was some 2.7 million for each child. Related mother-child pairs showed slightly higher but non-significant overlap than unrelated pairs.

Input material: blood. The chain recombines TRBV30 with TRBJ2-7; D uncertain. This clonotype was obtained from a boy aged 2 to 10 in good health. The CDR3 nucleotides are TGTGCCTGGGGCCCTAATACCTACGAGCAGTACTTC. As protein: CAWGPNTYEQYF.